One sample yielded the 30 T cell receptor beta chains listed below, sequenced in a study of blood T cell repertoires in COVID-19 (dated by TCRdb to about 2020). The library came from the immunoSEQ multiplex PCR assay. TCRdb carries this immuneACCESS record with in-frame sequences only. Its versions omit some clonotypes, under half of them owing to an unresolved V gene in the studies checked, with the rest unexplained. Counted in this sample were tens of thousands of clones; more than 70% of them appeared once. The ten largest clonotypes hold about a quarter of the sample. Sequencing was done on a sample of peripheral blood. These receptor sequences come from a human donor with active COVID-19. The donor label of this sample is uncertain.

The table lists this clone with a count of one. The chain has TRBV27 and TRBJ2-5, with a weak D call TRBD1 (5 bases). Looked up from germline, CDR1 is MNHEY and CDR2 is SMNVEV (reference sequence). The CDR3 spans 16 residues. Between the trimmed V and J ends, which lost 0 bases and 4 bases, there was a span of 15 bases. CDR3 nucleotide sequence: TGTGCCAGCAGTTTATCTGGACCCGGAAGGGGAGAGACCCAGTACTTC. Amino acids: CASSLSGPGRGETQYF.

The chain joins TRBV2 to TRBJ2-3, with 7 bases aligning to TRBD1. The J segment lost 5 bases and the V segment lost 3 bases, leaving 17 bases of the junction unmatched. Germline values: CDR1 SNHLY, CDR2 FYNNEI. The CDR3 runs to 18 residues. DNA for the CDR3: TGTGCCAGCAGTGACCCAGTAGACAGGGTCGAGTGGGAAGATACGCAGTATTTT. This sequence encodes CASSDPVDRVEWEDTQYF.

This clone was observed a few times. The gene calls are TRBV9 and TRBJ2-7; 8 bases line up with TRBD1. Trimming took 4 bases from V and 3 from J; bases not matched to a gene: 3. The CDR3 has 13 residues. Germline V gene lookup returns CDR1 SGDLS and CDR2 YYNGEE. For the CDR3, the DNA is TGTGCCAGCAGCCTAGGACAGGGCTACGAGCAGTACTTC. The encoded protein is CASSLGQGYEQYF.

This sequence joins TRBV4-1 and TRBJ2-7, with a tentative D call TRBD2 (6 bases). V was shortened by 0 bases and J by 1 base, with 10 bases between the two germline ends. Germline V gives CDR1 MGHRA, CDR2 YSYEKL. The CDR3 has 15 amino acids. CDR3 region: CASSQDLAGSYEQYF. CDR3 in DNA: TGCGCCAGCAGCCAAGATCTGGCGGGGTCCTACGAGCAGTACTTC.

The rearrangement joins TRBV7-2 to TRBJ1-1; no definite D call. The CDR3 runs to 14 residues. Trimming took 5 bases from V and 0 from J, leaving 10 bases between them. The germline V gene has CDR1 SGHTA and CDR2 FQGNSA. The CDR3 loop reads CASSPRSMNTEAFF. The CDR3 region has the DNA TGTGCCAGCAGCCCCAGAAGTATGAACACTGAAGCTTTCTTT.

The chain has TRBV19 and TRBJ1-1; TRBD1 aligns across 7 bases. V lost 7 bases and J lost 1; bases outside the gene matches: 12. This CDR3 comprises 16 residues. The germline CDR1 and CDR2 sequences are LNHDA and SQIVND (reference sequence). CDR3 sequence (DNA): TGTGCCAGTACCATGAGAAACAGGGGTAGGAACACTGAAGCTTTCTTT. Its translation: CASTMRNRGRNTEAFF.

This chain joins TRBV3-1 (or the pseudogene TRBV3-2) and TRBJ2-7; TRBD1 might be the D (6 bases). Trimming took 1 base from V and 7 from J, leaving 14 bases between them. Looked up from germline, CDR1 is LGHDT and CDR2 is YNNKEL (reference sequence). The length of the CDR3 is 14 residues. The CDR3 coding sequence is TGTGCCAGCAGCCAAGTTGGGGGCCCTCGGGAGCAGTACTTC. Protein sequence: CASSQVGGPREQYF.

The V and J genes are TRBV19 and TRBJ2-6; tentative D call: TRBD1 (6 bases). Trimming removed 5 bases at V and 4 bases at J, with 15 bases between. This CDR3 is 16 amino acids long. Germline V gene sequence: CDR1 LNHDA, CDR2 SQIVND (reference sequence). CDR3 sequence (DNA): TGTGCCAGTAGTCCAAACAGGGCAGACGGGGCCAACGTCCTGACTTTC. The encoded protein is CASSPNRADGANVLTF.

CDR3 residues: CSASLAASSYNEQFF. The CDR3 DNA follows: TGCAGTGCTAGTTTGGCAGCGAGCTCCTACAATGAGCAGTTCTTC. This chain connects TRBV20-1 to TRBJ2-1; D not certain. CDR3 length: 15 amino acids. Germline values: CDR1 DFQATT, CDR2 SNEGSKA (reference sequence). V dropped 3 bases and J dropped 0 bases, with 12 bases sitting between them.

J is TRBJ2-3 and V is TRBV7-8; TRBD2 might be the D (7 bases). Trimming shortened V by 2 bases and J by 1 base, and 13 bases separated the two germline ends. The CDR3 has 16 residues. Per the germline V gene, CDR1 is SGHVS and CDR2 is FQNEAQ. CDR3 residues: CASSLPGEGGTDTQYF. CDR3 nucleotide sequence: TGTGCCAGCAGCTTACCCGGGGAGGGGGGCACAGATACGCAGTATTTT.

The chain recombines TRBV29-1 with TRBJ1-5; 9 positions agree with TRBD1. Germline V gene sequence: CDR1 SQVTM, CDR2 ANQGSEA. This CDR3 has 13 amino acids. J was trimmed by 0 bases and V by 6 bases; bases with no gene match: 0. The DNA of the CDR3 is TGCAGCGTGGGACAGGGTAGCAATCAGCCCCAGCATTTT. It specifies CSVGQGSNQPQHF. Full variable domain (rest looked up from reference TRBV29-1 and TRBJ1-5): SAVISQKPSRDICQRGTSLTIQCQVDSQVTMMFWYRQQPGQSLTLIATANQGSEATYESGFVIDKFPISRPNLTFSTLTVSNMSPEDSSIYLCSVGQGSNQPQHFGDGTRLSIL.

This chain connects TRBV6-5 to TRBJ2-5; no firm D call. Trimming shortened V by 7 bases and J by 2 bases, and 5 bases separated the two germline ends. CDR1 MNHEY and CDR2 SVGAGI come from the germline V gene. The CDR3 is 11 residues long. The CDR3 protein is CASTLQETQYF. The CDR3 nucleotides read TGTGCCAGCACCCTTCAAGAGACCCAGTACTTC.

This clone occurred a few times. V gene TRBV7-9 combines with J gene TRBJ2-7; the D is unclear. The V gene's germline CDR1 is SEHNR and CDR2 FQNEAQ (reference sequence). V was pared by 4 bases and J by 0 bases, with 7 bases between. This CDR3 contains 13 residues. In nucleotides, the CDR3 is TGTGCCAGCAGCTCCCCGAGCTCCTACGAGCAGTACTTC. Residues: CASSSPSSYEQYF.

The CDR3 protein is CASSSGDSGANVLTF. As DNA, the CDR3 is TGTGCCAGCAGTTCCGGGGATTCCGGGGCCAACGTCCTGACTTTC. The chain joins TRBV6-2 or TRBV6-3 to TRBJ2-6; tentative D call: TRBD2 (5 bases). Trimming pared 4 bases from V and 4 bases from J, leaving 11 bases between. The CDR3 consists of 15 residues. Germline V gene data show CDR1 as MNHEY and CDR2 as SVGEGT.

Here the CDR3 DNA reads TGTGCCAGCAGCCAAGAGGTGACAGGGATCTACACCTTC. Its translation is CASSQEVTGIYTF. The chain has TRBV4-2 and TRBJ1-2; 7 positions agree with TRBD1. The germline V gene has CDR1 LGHNA and CDR2 YNFKEQ. The CDR3 spans 13 residues. V shed 0 bases and J 10 bases; nucleotides not matched to a gene: 5.

This clone was observed a single time. The V gene is TRBV6-5, the J gene TRBJ1-1; TRBD1 aligns across 8 bases. This CDR3 is 14 amino acids long. CDR1 is MNHEY, CDR2 SVGAGI, per germline. V lost 5 bases to trimming and J lost 1 base; unmatched junction nucleotides: 3. The CDR3 loop is CASSPDRENTEAFF. As DNA, the CDR3 is TGTGCCAGCAGTCCGGACAGGGAGAACACTGAAGCTTTCTTT.

The chain links TRBV5-1 to TRBJ2-1; D may match TRBD1 or TRBD2 (5 bases each). The length of the CDR3 is 14 residues. Germline V gives CDR1 SGHRS, CDR2 YFSETQ. V lost 4 bases and J lost 8, with 16 bases in between. In DNA, the CDR3 is TGCGCCAGCAGCCTGGGGCTAGCTTCGGATGAGCAGTTCTTC. Protein product: CASSLGLASDEQFF.

The V gene is TRBV2, the J gene TRBJ1-4; the match to TRBD1 covers 9 bases. Germline V gene sequence: CDR1 SNHLY, CDR2 FYNNEI. This CDR3 contains 16 residues. V trimming: 6 bases; J trimming: 3 bases; junction bases outside the gene matches: 8. CDR3 sequence (DNA): TGTGCCAGCAGCGCTACAGGGGGCGCGGCTAATGAAAAACTGTTTTTT. Protein product: CASSATGGAANEKLFF.

The rearrangement uses TRBV19 and TRBJ2-5, with 7 nucleotides matching TRBD1. CDR1 LNHDA and CDR2 SQIVND come from the germline V gene (reference sequence). The CDR3 contains 15 residues. Trimming took 5 bases from V and 5 from J; bases not matched to a gene: 11. CDR3 sequence: CASSPTGSVIETQYF. CDR3 sequence (DNA): TGTGCCAGTAGTCCGACAGGGTCGGTTATTGAGACCCAGTACTTC.

V usage is TRBV5-1 and J usage is TRBJ2-6; tentative D call: TRBD2 (5 bases). Trimming stripped 4 bases from V and 4 bases from J, with 9 bases between. Germline V gene lookup returns CDR1 SGHRS and CDR2 YFSETQ. The CDR3 is 14 residues long. The CDR3 protein is CASSPSGGANVLTF. As DNA, the CDR3 is TGCGCCAGCAGCCCTTCGGGAGGGGCCAACGTCCTGACTTTC.

This clone is a singleton in its sample. This chain connects TRBV3-1 (or the pseudogene TRBV3-2) to TRBJ2-3; a weak D match, TRBD2 (5 bases). Germline V gene data show CDR1 as LGHDT and CDR2 as YNNKEL (reference sequence). This CDR3 contains 15 residues. Trimming removed 7 bases at V and 2 bases at J, with 16 bases between. CDR3 loop: CASNRIGLYTDTQYF. In nucleotides, the CDR3 is TGTGCCAGCAACCGAATAGGACTTTACACAGATACGCAGTATTTT.

The chain uses TRBV11-3 and TRBJ1-5; D call uncertain. Looked up from germline, CDR1 is SGHNT and CDR2 is YENEEA. V gave up 1 base and J gave up 3 bases, with 16 bases separating them. The CDR3 contains 17 residues. The DNA of the CDR3 is TGTGCCAGCAGCTTAGGGCACGGGATCCCTAACAATCAGCCCCAGCATTTT. This encodes CASSLGHGIPNNQPQHF.

The chain joins TRBV5-4 to TRBJ1-2; possibly TRBD1 for D (5 bases). The germline gives CDR1 SGHNT, CDR2 YYREEE (reference sequence). The CDR3 loop spans 14 amino acids. V lost 3 bases, J lost 2 bases, and 11 bases lay in between. Here the CDR3 reads CASSSDTRNYGYTF. In DNA, the CDR3 is TGTGCCAGCAGCTCGGACACCCGGAACTATGGCTACACCTTC.

The chain couples TRBV6-4 to TRBJ2-5; weak D call: TRBD2 (5 bases). The V end lost 6 bases, the J end lost 0 bases, and 8 bases lay between the germline ends. Germline V gene data show CDR1 as MRHNA and CDR2 as SNTAGT. This CDR3 spans 13 amino acids. CDR3 coding DNA: TGTGCCAGCAGCCGGGAATACCAAGAGACCCAGTACTTC. As protein: CASSREYQETQYF.

This chain joins TRBV7-8 and TRBJ1-4; no definite D call. The germline V and J ends were trimmed by 5 bases and 0 bases, with 13 bases remaining between them. Germline V gene lookup returns CDR1 SGHVS and CDR2 FQNEAQ. The CDR3 length is 16 residues. CDR3: CASSPGGGTTNEKLFF. In DNA form, the CDR3 reads TGTGCCAGCAGCCCCGGAGGAGGGACAACTAATGAAAAACTGTTTTTT.

The chain is built from TRBV7-2 and TRBJ1-2; no clear D. The V gene's germline CDR1 is SGHTA and CDR2 FQGNSA. The CDR3 loop spans 15 amino acids. V lost 6 bases and J 3 bases, leaving 17 bases between the germline ends. The CDR3, as DNA: TGTGCCAGCAGTTCTTCACGGGATGCCTACTATGGCTACACCTTC. Translating it yields CASSSSRDAYYGYTF.

The CDR3 bases are TGTGCCAGCAGCTTGAGTCTAGCGGAAGAGACCCAGTACTTC. As protein: CASSLSLAEETQYF. The rearrangement joins TRBV7-8 to TRBJ2-5; TRBD2 aligns across 7 bases. The trim removed 3 bases at V and 3 bases at J, leaving 4 bases unmatched. CDR1 and CDR2 from the germline V gene are SGHVS and FQNEAQ. The CDR3 is 14 amino acids.

The chain employs TRBV19 and TRBJ2-5; 8 bases map to TRBD2. V gave up 6 bases and J gave up 4 bases; unmatched junction bases: 7. Germline CDR1 reads LNHDA; CDR2 reads SQIVND (reference sequence). There are 14 residues in the CDR3. The CDR3 loop reads CASSQAGEVETQYF. The CDR3 DNA reads TGTGCCAGTAGCCAAGCGGGAGAGGTAGAGACCCAGTACTTC. The entire variable domain, with the rest obtained from reference TRBV19 and TRBJ2-5, is as follows: DGGITQSPKYLFRKEGQNVTLSCEQNLNHDAMYWYRQDPGQGLRLIYYSQIVNDFQKGDIAEGYSVSREKKESFPLTVTSAQKNPTAFYLCASSQAGEVETQYFGPGTRLLVL.

The chain combines TRBV11-2 with TRBJ2-7; maybe TRBD1 (5 bases). Germline CDR1 SGHAT, CDR2 FQNNGV. The CDR3 extends over 13 amino acids. V lost 6 bases and J 3 bases, leaving 12 bases between the germline ends. CDR3 loop: CASRPSGYYEQYF. The CDR3 nucleotides read TGTGCCAGCAGACCCTCAGGGTACTACGAGCAGTACTTC. Combining the CDR3 with reference TRBV11-2 and TRBJ2-7 gives the whole variable domain EAGVAQSPRYKIIEKRQSVAFWCNPISGHATLYWYQQILGQGPKLLIQFQNNGVVDDSQLPKDRFSAERLKGVDSTLKIQPAKLEDSAVYLCASRPSGYYEQYFGPGTRLTVT.

V and J are TRBV11-3 and TRBJ2-7; 9 nucleotides align to TRBD1. The trim removed 7 bases at V and 2 bases at J, leaving 3 bases unmatched. CDR3 length: 13 amino acids. Germline CDR1 is SGHNT and CDR2 is YENEEA. The CDR3 spells CASTRTGAYEQYF. Written as DNA, the CDR3 is TGTGCCAGCACACGGACAGGGGCCTACGAGCAGTACTTC.